This T cell receptor beta chain was identified during a study of OX40 agonist ivuxolimab in advanced cancers. Background on the study: Ivuxolimab is an agonistic anti-OX40 (CD134) antibody, and patients were treated with it. Every patient in dose escalation had hepatocellular carcinoma, melanoma, renal cell or head and neck cancer. Whole-study findings and limits: No determination was made of the antigen specificity of the expanded peripheral T cells.

A word on this clone: Its target is not known.

Using immunoSEQ multiplex PCR, the repertoire was profiled, and TCRdb retains in-frame clones only, with some absent. Among over 70,000 clones listed, more than 70% were seen once. The V gene end was trimmed by 1 base and the J gene end by 6 bases; junction bases not matched to a gene: 9. The germline CDR1 and CDR2 sequences are MGHRA and YSYEKL. The CDR3 has 15 residues. This material consisted of CD4+ or CD8+ T cells sorted from blood, taken in a trial of the OX40 agonist ivuxolimab. The chain joins TRBV4-1 to TRBJ2-7, with 7 bases that match TRBD1. This receptor was obtained from an adult with an advanced solid tumor such as melanoma, head and neck, liver or kidney cancer. The CDR3 nucleotides are TGCGCCAGCAGCCAAGCCGTCGGGACAGTCCCCGAGCAGTACTTC. It yields the protein CASSQAVGTVPEQYF.